Listed below are T cell receptor beta chains from one sample, sequenced in a study of identical twins. Via MiXCR, TCRdb re-called the 5' RACE reads, giving one row per CDR3 protein. Here the sample spans around 500,000 distinct CDR3 sequences, 14% being singletons. This sample was also put to use in a study of yellow fever vaccine responses in identical twins.

Sequenced material: CD4+ T cells sorted from blood. These receptors were collected from a woman aged 18-29 years in good health. The CDR3 runs from the conserved cysteine through the conserved F or W. Each record gives: CDR3 length, V gene, clone size, D gene, J gene, CDR3 protein, CDR3 DNA. A D gene is named only where the DNA matches it firmly. A clone size is listed for some rows: how often the clone was seen (once, few, many), or a class if it is expanded.

14	TRBV12-3/TRBV12-4	NA	NA	TRBJ2-3	CASSLYLVEDTQYF	TGTGCCAGCAGTTTATACCTGGTAGAAGATACGCAGTATTTT
16	TRBV5-5	few	TRBD1	TRBJ2-4	CASSSRTGLAKNIQYF	TGTGCCAGCAGCTCCCGGACAGGGCTAGCCAAAAACATTCAGTACTTC
10	TRBV29-1	few	TRBD1	TRBJ2-7	CSVEGQGQYF	TGCAGCGTTGAGGGACAGGGGCAGTACTTC
13	TRBV5-1	NA	NA	TRBJ2-7	CASKAGWAYEQYF	TGCGCCAGCAAAGCAGGGTGGGCCTACGAGCAGTACTTC
14	TRBV6-5	NA	TRBD1	TRBJ2-4	CASSYRDRGNIQYF	TGTGCCAGCAGTTACCGGGACAGGGGCAACATTCAGTACTTC
15	TRBV5-6	NA	NA	TRBJ2-2	CASQGGGSNTGELFF	TGTGCCAGCCAGGGGGGGGGCTCAAACACCGGGGAGCTGTTTTTT
13	TRBV20-1	few	NA	TRBJ2-7	CSARDPGHYEQYF	TGCAGTGCTAGAGACCCAGGGCACTACGAGCAGTACTTC
15	TRBV15	NA	NA	TRBJ2-7	CATSRDLGGSYEQYF	TGTGCCACCAGCAGAGATCTGGGCGGTTCCTACGAGCAGTACTTC
16	TRBV5-1	NA	TRBD2	TRBJ2-2	CASSSPRGTNTGELFF	TGCGCCAGCAGCTCACCGCGGGGGACGAACACCGGGGAGCTGTTTTTT
17	TRBV28	NA	TRBD1	TRBJ2-5	CASSLWLTGGDQETQYF	TGTGCCAGCAGTTTGTGGTTGACAGGGGGTGATCAAGAGACCCAGTACTTC
14	TRBV7-2	NA	NA	TRBJ2-7	CASSQGAGPYEQYF	TGTGCCAGCAGCCAAGGGGCCGGTCCCTACGAGCAGTACTTC
15	TRBV6-5	many	TRBD1	TRBJ2-1	CASSYTGTGVNEQFF	TGTGCCAGCAGTTACACCGGGACAGGGGTTAATGAGCAGTTCTTC
15	TRBV4-2	few	TRBD1	TRBJ2-1	CASSHLGQGADEQFF	TGTGCCAGCAGCCACCTTGGACAGGGGGCAGATGAGCAGTTCTTC
15	TRBV28	few	TRBD1	TRBJ2-7	CASSQGQGVSYEQYF	TGTGCCAGCAGCCAAGGACAGGGGGTCTCCTACGAGCAGTACTTC
15	TRBV27	NA	TRBD1	TRBJ2-7	CASSMDRAGSYEQYF	TGTGCCAGCAGTATGGACAGGGCGGGTTCCTACGAGCAGTACTTC
13	TRBV15	NA	TRBD1	TRBJ2-7	CATRGTGGYEQYF	TGTGCCACCAGGGGGACAGGGGGCTACGAGCAGTACTTC
15	TRBV5-1	NA	NA	TRBJ2-7	CASSPSAGLSYEQYF	TGCGCCAGCTCACCTTCAGCGGGTCTCTCCTACGAGCAGTACTTC
16	TRBV5-8	NA	NA	TRBJ2-3	CASSSGRGTSTDTQYF	TGTGCCAGCAGCTCCGGTCGCGGCACTAGCACAGATACGCAGTATTTT
15	TRBV6-1	NA	NA	TRBJ2-7	CASRQIGADSYEQYF	TGTGCCAGCAGACAAATCGGGGCCGACTCCTACGAGCAGTACTTC
14	TRBV29-1	NA	NA	TRBJ1-2	CSVTSSPSRVGYTF	TGCAGCGTAACTTCCTCCCCTTCACGGGTTGGCTACACCTTC
13	TRBV14	NA	NA	TRBJ2-2	CASSQDGAGELFF	TGTGCCAGCAGCCAAGATGGGGCCGGGGAGCTGTTTTTT
13	TRBV12-3/TRBV12-4	few	NA	TRBJ1-2	CASTLRELYPYTF	TGTGCCAGCACCTTAAGGGAATTGTACCCCTACACCTTC
13	TRBV20-1	NA	NA	TRBJ2-7	CSASGPSSYEQYF	TGCAGTGCTAGCGGGCCCAGCTCCTACGAGCAGTACTTC
17	TRBV20-1	NA	TRBD2	TRBJ2-1	CSATGLAGEAAYNEQFF	TGCAGTGCCACGGGACTAGCGGGGGAAGCCGCCTACAATGAGCAGTTCTTC
12	TRBV9	NA	NA	TRBJ2-5	CASSVGLGSQYF	TGTGCCAGCAGCGTAGGGCTCGGATCCCAGTACTTC
11	TRBV24-1	NA	NA	TRBJ1-1	CATRVAAGAFF	TGTGCCACCAGGGTGGCTGCGGGAGCTTTCTTT
13	TRBV12-3/TRBV12-4	NA	NA	TRBJ2-5	CASRQQGRETQYF	TGTGCCAGCAGACAACAGGGTAGAGAGACCCAGTACTTC
14	TRBV29-1	few	TRBD1	TRBJ2-5	CSGRPGQTQETQYF	TGCAGCGGACGACCGGGACAGACACAAGAGACCCAGTACTTC
14	TRBV14	NA	NA	TRBJ1-6	CASSQRDGFSPLHF	TGTGCCAGCAGCCAACGGGACGGCTTTTCACCCCTCCACTTT
15	TRBV5-1	NA	NA	TRBJ1-1	CASSLGGFRGTEAFF	TGCGCCAGCAGCTTGGGGGGGTTTCGTGGTACTGAAGCTTTCTTT
15	TRBV2	few	NA	TRBJ2-1	CASSEKSVTYNEQFF	TGTGCCAGCAGTGAAAAAAGCGTAACCTACAATGAGCAGTTCTTC
14	TRBV15	NA	NA	TRBJ2-3	CATSRDSLSNTQYF	TGTGCCACCAGCAGAGATTCGCTTTCTAATACGCAGTATTTT
16	TRBV10-3	few	TRBD1	TRBJ2-2	CAISEIRGLDTGELFF	TGTGCCATCAGTGAGATCAGGGGGCTAGACACCGGGGAGCTGTTTTTT
15	TRBV15	NA	NA	TRBJ2-6	CATTLGPSGANVLTF	TGTGCCACCACCTTAGGACCTTCTGGGGCCAACGTCCTGACTTTC
16	TRBV6-1	few	TRBD2	TRBJ2-1	CASSGPGLSSYNEQFF	TGTGCCAGCAGTGGACCGGGACTAAGCTCCTACAATGAGCAGTTCTTC
14	TRBV29-1	few	TRBD1	TRBJ2-7	CSVRETGGGYEQYF	TGCAGCGTAAGAGAGACAGGGGGCGGTTACGAGCAGTACTTC
15	TRBV6-6	NA	NA	TRBJ1-5	CASSLYQGPEVAQHF	TGTGCCAGCAGCCTGTATCAGGGACCGGAGGTAGCCCAGCATTTT
14	TRBV5-1	many	NA	TRBJ2-3	CASRPDGSRDTQYF	TGCGCCAGCCGTCCGGACGGCTCTAGGGATACGCAGTATTTT
21	TRBV28	NA	TRBD1	TRBJ2-7	CAGSFMGGQGLAPTSYYEQYF	TGTGCCGGCAGCTTTATGGGGGGACAGGGTCTAGCCCCAACATCATACTACGAGCAGTACTTC
16	TRBV7-2	few	TRBD2	TRBJ2-3	CASSFVLAGGTDTQYF	TGTGCCAGCAGCTTTGTCCTAGCGGGTGGCACAGATACGCAGTATTTT
16	TRBV5-5	few	TRBD2	TRBJ2-3	CASTLTSGRAADTQYF	TGTGCCAGCACCCTTACTAGCGGGAGGGCCGCAGATACGCAGTATTTT
13	TRBV7-8	few	NA	TRBJ1-4	CASSFSGNEKLFF	TGTGCCAGCAGCTTTTCGGGGAATGAAAAACTGTTTTTT
15	TRBV5-1	few	NA	TRBJ1-1	CASSLAGLGSQEAFF	TGCGCCAGCAGCTTGGCCGGCCTCGGTAGTCAGGAAGCTTTCTTT
17	TRBV4-1	few	NA	TRBJ2-7	CASSREGETVHSYEQYF	TGCGCCAGCAGCCGCGAAGGGGAAACTGTTCACTCCTACGAGCAGTACTTC